This T cell receptor beta chain was captured in a study of T cell responses to AZD1222 COVID-19 vaccine. Study overall: Analyses pooled second doses at about 4 or about 12 weeks.

Data came from immunoSEQ multiplex PCR; TCRdb stores just in-frame clones and leaves some out. The table lists 110,000 or so clones, roughly nine tenths of them singletons. Germline CDR1 is SGHRS and CDR2 is YFSETQ. The V end lost 0 bases, the J end lost 4 bases, and 8 bases lay between the germline ends. The CDR3 covers 14 residues. This TCR came from an adult in good health. V gene TRBV5-1 combines with J gene TRBJ2-1; no definite D call. The specimen comprised peripheral blood, sampled on day 0 of AZD1222 vaccination. The CDR3 loop is CASSLVLGYNEQFF. In nucleotides, the CDR3 is TGCGCCAGCAGCTTGGTACTGGGTTACAATGAGCAGTTCTTC. The whole variable domain, remainder taken from reference TRBV5-1 and TRBJ2-1, is KAGVTQTPRYLIKTRGQQVTLSCSPISGHRSVSWYQQTPGQGLQFLFEYFSETQRNKGNFPGRFSGRQFSNSRSEMNVSTLELGDSALYLCASSLVLGYNEQFFGPGTRLTVL.